This entry describes one TCR beta chain. The data were taken from a study of shared clonotypes between healthy human individuals. This table comes from immunoSEQ multiplex PCR, and its TCRdb copy is limited to in-frame clones, with some not included. The repertoire holds over 2 million clones, roughly 95% seen once, with roughly 0.13% in the top ten. Germline CDR1 is MNHNS and CDR2 is SASEGT. Trimming removed 3 bases from V and 0 bases from J, with 18 bases in between. The CDR3 runs to 17 residues. The sequencing sample was made of naive CD4+ T cells sorted from blood. As for subset: CD45RA+ positively selected. The chain links TRBV6-1 to TRBJ2-7; D gene ambiguous. This TCR came from a man younger than 35 in good health. The CDR3 DNA follows: TGTGCCAGCAGTGACGACCGGGTTAGACTGATCTCCTACGAGCAGTACTTC. Its protein product is CASSDDRVRLISYEQYF.